The present T cell receptor (beta chain) was sequenced within a study of regulatory T cells in long-lasting Graves disease. Through Arm-PCR of CDR3 regions and iRepertoire HTBI primers, TCR beta libraries were built. One entry per CDR3 protein results from TCRdb running MiXCR on the multiplex PCR reads. The repertoire holds approximately 300,000 distinct CDR3 sequences, with 15% to 20% as singletons. Germline CDR1 and CDR2: SGHVS and FQNEAQ. The CDR3 is 15 residues long. With V trimmed by 3 bases and J by 5 bases, 5 bases remained unmatched. Noted time point: newly diagnosed GD, antithyroid drugs for less than 3 months. Extracted RNA from PBMCs served as the source of the TCR library. The patients were enrolled through endocrinology in Xi'an, China. Whole-study results and caveats: Persistent disease preferred TRBV28, TRBJ1-2 and TRBJ2-5. TCR diversity in persistent Graves' patients was below that of newly diagnosed ones. Whereas 900 to 1,000 public clonotypes were shared by new patients, persistent patients shared more, at 2,500 to 3,000.

This clonotype has ten or more counts. As yet, its antigen is unknown. This sample comprised peripheral blood mononuclear cells (PBMCs), obtained at new diagnosis, from a patient treated with antithyroid drugs. The V call is TRBV7-8, the J call TRBJ2-1; 9 nucleotides align to TRBD2. This clonotype was obtained from a female donor with Graves disease. CDR3 DNA: TGTGCCAGCAGCTTTAGCGGGAGTTGGGACAATGAGCAGTTCTTC. Translated, it gives CASSFSGSWDNEQFF.